This TCR beta chain was sequenced in a study of T cells in Graves' hyperthyroidism and ophthalmopathy. Study context: Peripheral blood was taken when the disease was first diagnosed, before any treatment began. Regarding the study as a whole: Among clonotypes expanded in thyroid above 0.001, most were also found in blood. Ophthalmopathy cases were set apart from stable hyperthyroidism by a 13 V-J model.

Researchers amplified the TCR beta CDR3 regions from RNA transcripts. A set of HTBI primers served as the primers for a first-round RT-PCR of the TCR CDR3. TCRdb processed the multiplex PCR reads anew with MiXCR; each CDR3 protein has one entry. The table records 380,000 or so distinct CDR3 sequences, about 15% of them present only once. This clonotype occurred a few times. What it binds is not known. Aged 18 to 65, the patients had hyperthyroidism that was newly diagnosed and had lasted under 2 months. This receptor was identified in a woman younger than 45 with Graves' hyperthyroidism. The sample comprised blood.

CDR3 coding DNA: TGCAGTGCTAGCCAGGGTGGGAACACTGAAGCTTTCTTT. Translated: CSASQGGNTEAFF. The chain recombines TRBV20-1 with TRBJ1-1; weak D call: TRBD1 (5 bases). This CDR3 comprises 13 residues. CDR1 and CDR2 (germline): DFQATT, SNEGSKA (reference sequence). Trimming stripped 3 bases from V and 1 base from J, with 9 bases between.